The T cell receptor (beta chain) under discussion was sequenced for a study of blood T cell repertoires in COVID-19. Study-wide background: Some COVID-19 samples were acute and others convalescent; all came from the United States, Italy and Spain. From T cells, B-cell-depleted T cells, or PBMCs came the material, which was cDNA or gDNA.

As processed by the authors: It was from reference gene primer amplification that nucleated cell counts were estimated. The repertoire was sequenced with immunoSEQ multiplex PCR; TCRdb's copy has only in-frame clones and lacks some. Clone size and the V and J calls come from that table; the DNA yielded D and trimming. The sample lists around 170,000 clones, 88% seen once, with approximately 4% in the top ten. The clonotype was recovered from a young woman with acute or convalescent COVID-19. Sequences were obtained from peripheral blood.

The CDR3 region is CASSPLDRADTEAFF. DNA of the CDR3: TGTGCCAGCTCACCACTTGACAGGGCGGACACTGAAGCTTTCTTT. This chain connects TRBV18 to TRBJ1-1; 7 bases are a match to TRBD1. J was trimmed by 3 bases and V by 1 base; bases with no gene match: 5. Germline CDR1 reads KGHSH; CDR2 reads LQKENI. CDR3 size: 15 residues.